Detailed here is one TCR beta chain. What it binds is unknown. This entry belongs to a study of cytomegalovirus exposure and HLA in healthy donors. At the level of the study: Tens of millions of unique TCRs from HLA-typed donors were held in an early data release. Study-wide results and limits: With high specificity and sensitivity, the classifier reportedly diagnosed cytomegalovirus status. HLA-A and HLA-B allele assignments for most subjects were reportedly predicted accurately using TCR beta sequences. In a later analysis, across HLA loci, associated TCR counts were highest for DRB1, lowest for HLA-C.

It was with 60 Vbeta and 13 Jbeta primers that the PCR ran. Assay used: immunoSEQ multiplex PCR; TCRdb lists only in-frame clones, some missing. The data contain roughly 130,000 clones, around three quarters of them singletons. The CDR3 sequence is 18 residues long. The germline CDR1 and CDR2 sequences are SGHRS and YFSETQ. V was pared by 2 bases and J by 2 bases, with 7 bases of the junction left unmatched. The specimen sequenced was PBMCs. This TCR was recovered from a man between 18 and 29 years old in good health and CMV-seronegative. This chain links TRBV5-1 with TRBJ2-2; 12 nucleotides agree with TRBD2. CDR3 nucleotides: TGCGCCAGCAGCTTACGATTACTAGCGGGAGGTAACACCGGGGAGCTGTTTTTT. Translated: CASSLRLLAGGNTGELFF.